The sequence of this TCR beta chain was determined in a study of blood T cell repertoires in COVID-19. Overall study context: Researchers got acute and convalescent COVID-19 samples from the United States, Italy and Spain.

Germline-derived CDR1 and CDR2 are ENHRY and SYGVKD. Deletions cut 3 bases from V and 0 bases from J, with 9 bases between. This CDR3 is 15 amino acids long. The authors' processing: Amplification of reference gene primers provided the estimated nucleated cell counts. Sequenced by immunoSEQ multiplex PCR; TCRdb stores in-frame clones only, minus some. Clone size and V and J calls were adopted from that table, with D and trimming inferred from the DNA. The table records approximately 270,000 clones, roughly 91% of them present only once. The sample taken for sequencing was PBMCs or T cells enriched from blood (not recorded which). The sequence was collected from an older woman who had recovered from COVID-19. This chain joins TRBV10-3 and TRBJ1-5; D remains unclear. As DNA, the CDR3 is TGTGCCATCAGTGAATCGACTGATAGCAATCAGCCCCAGCATTTT. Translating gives CAISESTDSNQPQHF.